A selection of T cell receptor beta chains follows, all from one sample in a study of T cell repertoires in cytomegalovirus infection. Their specific antigens are unknown. TCRdb passed the reads through MiXCR, listing each CDR3 protein once. The sample has around 500,000 distinct CDR3 sequences, roughly 43% seen once; the top ten hold around two fifths. Sequences were derived from cultured PBMCs, sampled from culture after CMV antigen stimulation. These receptors all stem from a human donor in good health (CMV status not recorded). Some clones in this sample may be carry-over from other donors' samples. Each CDR3 is given with its conserved first and last residue. The D gene is left open where the match is weak. Where a row states a size, it is once, few, many or the class of an expanded clone; other rows omit it.

>TRBD2|TRBV7-2|.|16|TRBJ2-3
CASSNRVAGPIDTQYF
TGTGCCAGCAGCAACCGAGTAGCGGGGCCTATAGATACGCAGTATTTT
>.|TRBV7-2|few|15|TRBJ2-7
CASSSNLGGPYEQYF
TGTGCCAGCAGCTCGAACTTGGGGGGCCCCTACGAGCAGTACTTC
>.|TRBV5-1|.|15|TRBJ1-3
CASSLESQAGNTIYF
TGCGCCAGCAGCTTGGAAAGTCAAGCTGGAAACACCATATATTTT
>.|TRBV20-1|.|15|TRBJ2-7
CSARDRLGSLREQYF
TGCAGTGCTAGAGATCGGTTGGGTAGTCTGAGGGAGCAGTACTTC
>.|TRBV7-2|many|13|TRBJ1-1
CASSLALDTEAFF
TGTGCCAGCAGCTTAGCGCTGGACACTGAAGCTTTCTTT
>.|TRBV7-6|.|13|TRBJ2-3
CASSFTRSDTQYF
TGTGCCAGCAGCTTCACTAGGTCAGATACGCAGTATTTT
>.|TRBV7-7|few|14|TRBJ2-2
CASSATRNTGELFF
TGTGCCAGCAGCGCTACAAGGAACACCGGGGAGCTGTTTTTT
>.|TRBV4-1|.|18|TRBJ2-3
CASSRIPGISSHTDTQYF
TGCGCCAGCAGCCGTATCCCGGGAATCTCTTCTCACACAGATACGCAGTATTTT
>.|TRBV11-2|many|15|TRBJ2-1
CASSLETIPYNEQFF
TGTGCCAGCAGCTTAGAGACTATACCTTACAATGAGCAGTTCTTC
>.|TRBV7-9|.|15|TRBJ2-3
CASSLYGGEQDTQYF
TGTGCCAGCAGCTTATACGGGGGAGAACAAGATACGCAGTATTTT
>TRBD2|TRBV7-2|many|16|TRBJ2-5
CASSLAGLAGQETQYF
TGTGCCAGCAGCTTAGCCGGACTAGCGGGTCAAGAGACCCAGTACTTC
>.|TRBV7-3|few|13|TRBJ2-6
CASSSTGANVLTF
TGTGCCAGCAGCTCAACTGGGGCCAACGTCCTGACTTTC
>.|TRBV6-2/TRBV6-3|.|12|TRBJ2-7
CASRYTSYEQYF
TGTGCCAGCAGGTACACCTCCTACGAGCAGTACTTC